What follows is one TCR beta chain and its context. The TCR beta cDNA came from 5'RACE template switching with UMIs. TCRdb reprocessed the 5' RACE reads and keeps a single row for each CDR3 protein, giving no DNA. The table lists around 550,000 distinct CDR3 sequences. This CDR3 comprises 12 residues. Germline CDR1 and CDR2: DFQATT and SNEGSKA (reference sequence). This specimen comes from a study of T cells expressing NK-cell markers. The sample was blood T cells: a sorted CD56 or NKG2C T cell subset, CD4+ or CD8+ T cells, or bulk PBMC T cells (not recorded which). This receptor was taken from a man aged 18 to 30 in good health. This chain joins TRBV20-1 and TRBJ2-1; TCRdb proposes TRBD2, but this gene call is untestable without DNA. The CDR3 loop is CSVERESNEQFF.